Each of the 22 T cell receptor beta chains below was sequenced from the same sample in a study of blood T cell repertoires in COVID-19. Libraries were prepared by immunoSEQ multiplex PCR; TCRdb keeps only in-frame clonotypes and omits some of them. The sample records approximately 200,000 clones, roughly nine tenths being singletons. Sample: peripheral blood. Receptor source: a woman between 45 and 65 years old with acute or convalescent COVID-19.

J is TRBJ1-2 and V is TRBV19; perhaps TRBD1 as D (6 bases). The germline gives CDR1 LNHDA, CDR2 SQIVND (reference sequence). CDR3 length: 17 amino acids. Between the trimmed V and J ends, which lost 3 bases and 4 bases, there was a span of 21 bases. This CDR3 reads CASSMPGWGRGLYGYTF. As DNA, the CDR3 is TGTGCCAGTAGTATGCCCGGGTGGGGCAGGGGCCTCTATGGCTACACCTTC.

The chain couples TRBV7-2 to TRBJ1-4, with D uncertain. Germline V gene sequence: CDR1 SGHTA, CDR2 FQGNSA. Trimming removed 1 base at V and 8 bases at J, with 8 bases between. The CDR3 covers 13 residues. CDR3 DNA sequence: TGTGCCAGCAGCTTAGTCGCAGGCGAAAAACTGTTTTTT. This translates into CASSLVAGEKLFF.

The V and J genes are TRBV30 and TRBJ2-1; 7 bases are a match to TRBD2. Germline V CDR1 and CDR2: GTSNPN, SVGIG (reference sequence). This CDR3 is 13 amino acids long. The DNA of the CDR3 is TGTGCTTGGGGGGGAGTCCCCTACAATGAGCAGTTCTTC. Its protein is CAWGGVPYNEQFF.

V is TRBV6-5 and J is TRBJ2-5, with TRBD1 matching 7 bases. Germline CDR1 MNHEY, CDR2 SVGAGI. This CDR3 is built from 13 residues. The V segment lost 10 bases and the J segment 4 bases; nucleotides outside the gene matches: 9. The CDR3 loop is CATEKGQIETQYF. Here the CDR3 DNA reads TGTGCCACCGAGAAGGGACAGATAGAGACCCAGTACTTC.

The genes are TRBV18 and TRBJ2-1; maybe TRBD2 (5 bases). Germline V CDR1 and CDR2: KGHSH, LQKENI. Trimming took off 2 bases at V and 1 base at J, with 12 bases between the two ends. This CDR3 contains 16 residues. The CDR3 loop is CASSPSWTGSYNEQFF. CDR3 DNA sequence: TGTGCCAGCTCACCATCTTGGACTGGGTCCTACAATGAGCAGTTCTTC.

The CDR3 DNA is TGCGCCAGCAGCCTGGTTGGGGAGGGCACTGAAGCTTTCTTT. Its protein is CASSLVGEGTEAFF. The J gene is TRBJ1-1, the V gene TRBV4-1; D uncertain. CDR1 MGHRA and CDR2 YSYEKL come from the germline V gene. The CDR3 has 14 amino acids. V was trimmed by 4 bases and J by 4 bases, leaving 13 bases between them.

This chain uses TRBV7-9 with TRBJ2-7, with TRBD2 matching 10 bases. There are 14 residues in the CDR3. Looked up from germline, CDR1 is SEHNR and CDR2 is FQNEAQ (reference sequence). Trimming at V came to 2 bases and at J to 2 bases, leaving 0 bases not matched to a gene. The CDR3 loop is CASSLTSGAYEQYF. CDR3 nucleotide sequence: TGTGCCAGCAGCTTAACTAGCGGGGCCTACGAGCAGTACTTC.

This rearrangement joins TRBV18 to TRBJ2-2, with 13 bases aligning to TRBD2. Trimming removed 4 bases from V and 4 bases from J; junction bases left unmatched: 6. Germline assignment: CDR1 KGHSH and CDR2 LQKENI. CDR3 length equals 17 residues. The CDR3 region has the DNA TGTGCCAGCTCACACACTAGCGGGAGGGCTGGCACCGGGGAGCTGTTTTTT. It yields the protein CASSHTSGRAGTGELFF.

The chain combines TRBV7-2 with TRBJ1-2, with TRBD1 matching 7 bases. Unmatched junction bases numbered 1, after V lost 1 base and J lost 8 bases. Germline values: CDR1 SGHTA, CDR2 FQGNSA. This CDR3 contains 12 residues. This chain's CDR3 is CASSLGGGGYTF. The CDR3 bases are TGTGCCAGCAGCTTAGGAGGGGGCGGCTACACCTTC.

V is TRBV19 and J is TRBJ1-1; D call uncertain. The CDR3 consists of 13 residues. Trimming pared 8 bases from V and 5 bases from J, leaving 15 bases between. Germline CDR1 reads LNHDA; CDR2 reads SQIVND (reference sequence). The CDR3 loop reads CASCLDGGTEAFF. CDR3 DNA sequence: TGTGCCAGTTGTCTTGATGGCGGTACTGAAGCTTTCTTT.

The chain recombines TRBV7-9 with TRBJ1-1, with a tentative D call TRBD1 (5 bases). Trimming stripped 2 bases from V and 4 bases from J, with 5 bases between. CDR1 SEHNR and CDR2 FQNEAQ come from the germline V gene (reference sequence). The CDR3 consists of 12 residues. The CDR3 region has the DNA TGTGCCAGCAGCTTAACAGGCACTGAAGCTTTCTTT. It translates to CASSLTGTEAFF.

V and J are TRBV3-1 (or the pseudogene TRBV3-2) and TRBJ1-6; D uncertain. V shed 1 base and J shed 8 bases, with 12 bases lying between them. The CDR3 spans 15 residues. Germline CDR1 LGHDT, CDR2 YNNKEL (reference sequence). CDR3 bases: TGTGCCAGCAGCCAAGTGAGCGAATGGGATTCACCCCTCCACTTT. The encoded protein is CASSQVSEWDSPLHF.

The rearrangement links TRBV6-6 to TRBJ2-5, with 7 positions matching TRBD1. The germline V gene encodes CDR1 MNHNY and CDR2 SVGAGI (reference sequence). The CDR3 sequence is 14 residues long. V lost 9 bases, J lost 4 bases, and 11 bases stayed unmatched. The CDR3 nucleotides are TGTGCCAGTAAAGGGGGCAGGGGTACAGAGACCCAGTACTTC. This sequence encodes CASKGGRGTETQYF.

The chain combines TRBV2 with TRBJ1-6; D unresolved. V was cut by 3 bases and J by 2 bases, with 8 bases left in between. The germline CDR1 and CDR2 sequences are SNHLY and FYNNEI. The CDR3 loop spans 15 amino acids. CDR3 nucleotides: TGTGCCAGCAGTGATTTGGGAGCCTATAATTCACCCCTCCACTTT. Protein sequence: CASSDLGAYNSPLHF.

The gene calls are TRBV30 and TRBJ1-2; D might be TRBD1 (5 bases). This CDR3 is 11 amino acids long. Deletions cut 0 bases from V and 8 bases from J, with 7 bases between. Germline CDR1 and CDR2: GTSNPN and SVGIG (reference sequence). The DNA of the CDR3 is TGTGCCTGGAGTGTACAGGCCGGCTACACCTTC. The encoded protein is CAWSVQAGYTF.

The chain joins TRBV5-1 to TRBJ1-4, with D tentatively TRBD1 (6 bases). V dropped 4 bases and J dropped 0 bases, with 13 bases sitting between them. CDR3 size: 16 residues. Germline V lookup: CDR1 SGHRS, CDR2 YFSETQ. CDR3 in DNA: TGCGCCAGCAGCCAACGGACAGCTGCAACTAATGAAAAACTGTTTTTT. Translation: CASSQRTAATNEKLFF. The full variable domain, in which reference TRBV5-1 and TRBJ1-4 provide the parts outside the CDR3, is KAGVTQTPRYLIKTRGQQVTLSCSPISGHRSVSWYQQTPGQGLQFLFEYFSETQRNKGNFPGRFSGRQFSNSRSEMNVSTLELGDSALYLCASSQRTAATNEKLFFGSGTQLSVL.

The genes are TRBV13 and TRBJ1-1; TRBD1 matches 11 bases. After removal of 5 bases from V and 3 bases from J, the junction contained 11 bases not matched to a gene. This CDR3 has 17 residues. Germline V CDR1 and CDR2: PRHDT, FYEKMQ (reference sequence). CDR3 sequence: CASSETGQGDWDTEAFF. In nucleotides, the CDR3 is TGTGCCAGCAGCGAAACGGGACAGGGGGATTGGGACACTGAAGCTTTCTTT.

V is TRBV6-5 and J is TRBJ1-1; the D is unclear. This CDR3 has 11 residues. The V gene's germline CDR1 is MNHEY and CDR2 SVGAGI. With 5 bases removed from V and 9 bases from J, the gap between germline ends came to 10 bases. The CDR3 sequence is CASSLGFQAFF. Here the CDR3 DNA reads TGTGCCAGCAGTCTGGGCTTCCAAGCTTTCTTT.

The chain combines TRBV3-1 (or the pseudogene TRBV3-2) with TRBJ2-3, with a tentative D call TRBD1 (5 bases). V lost 4 bases to trimming and J lost 4 bases, with 15 bases between them. The germline V gene has CDR1 LGHDT and CDR2 YNNKEL (reference sequence). The CDR3 is 15 residues long. The CDR3 spells CASSLRSGNPDTQYF. DNA for the CDR3: TGTGCCAGCAGCCTCAGGTCAGGGAACCCAGATACGCAGTATTTT.

This chain links TRBV6-5 with TRBJ1-5; TRBD1 might be the D (5 bases). CDR1 MNHEY and CDR2 SVGAGI come from the germline V gene. CDR3 length: 13 residues. With 6 bases removed from V and 1 base from J, the gap between germline ends came to 7 bases. CDR3: CASRGVSNQPQHF. The CDR3 DNA reads TGTGCCAGCAGAGGGGTGAGCAATCAGCCCCAGCATTTT.

This sequence joins TRBV24-1 and TRBJ2-2; no clear D gene. The V end lost 5 bases, the J end lost 4 bases, and 4 bases lay between the germline ends. Germline V gives CDR1 KGHDR, CDR2 SFDVKD. This CDR3 region has 12 residues. CDR3 sequence: CATSGGTGELFF. CDR3 in DNA: TGTGCCACCAGTGGCGGCACCGGGGAGCTGTTTTTT.

This chain uses TRBV3-1 (or the pseudogene TRBV3-2) with TRBJ2-3, with a possible D match to TRBD2 (6 bases). The V and J ends lost 2 bases and 4 bases respectively, with 16 bases between them. Germline V gives CDR1 LGHDT, CDR2 YNNKEL (reference sequence). The CDR3 length is 16 residues. The CDR3 coding sequence is TGTGCCAGCAGCCAAACCCAACGGGGGTTGGCAGATACGCAGTATTTT. Residues: CASSQTQRGLADTQYF.